These 6 T cell receptor beta chains were all obtained from the same sample, sequenced in a study of CD8+ T cells in alopecia areata. Sequencing relied on a cDNA template that was reverse transcribed from extracted RNA. Libraries were prepared by immunoSEQ multiplex PCR; TCRdb keeps only in-frame clonotypes and omits some of them. The repertoire has around 110,000 clones, none seen only once; the ten largest take around 20%. Sample: lesional skin. The source of these receptors is a C3H/HeJ mouse with alopecia areata. The MHC haplotype of this mouse line is H2-k.

This clone turned up a few times. Mouse germline and gene names are used. With the read ending 4 residues before the CDR3 end, the germline J gene is used to fill in that end. This chain connects TRBV1 to TRBJ1-1; the D gene is possibly TRBD1 (6 bases). The germline gives CDR1 NSQYPW, CDR2 LRSPGD (reference sequence). CDR3 length: 12 residues. The sequenced part of the CDR3 DNA is TGCACCTGCAGCGGAGGGGGGCCA. Amino acids: CTCSGGGP. The entire CDR3 is CTCSGGGPEVFF.

As to this clone: Genes and germline come from the mouse. Read sequence stops 4 residues before the CDR3 end, and the germline J gene provides the missing end. The chain joins TRBV16 to TRBJ2-7; no clear D gene. V was clipped by 0 bases and J by 2 bases, with 5 bases between them. The CDR3 extends over 13 amino acids. CDR1 is SGHSA and CDR2 is FRNQAP in the germline V gene. The part of the CDR3 DNA that was read is TGTGCAAGCAGCTTAGATCCCACCTAT. It codes for CASSLDPTY. The complete CDR3 protein is CASSLDPTYEQYF. Drawing the rest from reference TRBV16 and TRBJ2-7, the complete variable domain is NAGVIQTPRHKVTGKGQEATLWCEPISGHSAVFWYRQTIVQGLEFLTYFRNQAPIDDSGMPKERFSAQMPNQSHSTLKIQSTQPQDSAVYLCASSLDPTYEQYFGPGTRLTVL.

About this clone: Mouse gene names and germline throughout. The CDR3 end falls 4 residues outside the read, so it is completed with the germline J gene. The chain is built from TRBV1 and TRBJ2-1; D uncertain. Germline V gene lookup returns CDR1 NSQYPW and CDR2 LRSPGD (reference sequence). The CDR3 runs to 15 residues. The V end was cut by 2 bases, the J end by 0 bases, with 8 bases between. The CDR3 loop reads CTCSATTINYAEQFF. The CDR3 bases that were read are TGCACCTGCAGTGCAACGACAATTAACTATGCT.

The table lists this clone with a few counts. Gene names follow the mouse nomenclature. From the germline J gene comes the end of the CDR3, since the read stops 4 residues before it. The chain couples TRBV13-3 to TRBJ2-3; tentatively, D is TRBD2 (7 bases). V lost 3 bases and J lost 0, with 11 bases in between. There are 15 residues in the CDR3. Looked up from germline, CDR1 is NNHDY and CDR2 is SYVADS. The CDR3 region is CASSGGGRSAETLYF. Incomplete CDR3 DNA: TGTGCCAGCAGTGGAGGGGGGCGCAGTGCAGAA.

A few counts support this clone. Germline and genes: mouse. The read falls 4 residues short of the CDR3 end, and the missing part is taken from the germline J gene. The sample has other DNA sequences that encode this CDR3 too. This chain uses TRBV13-3 with TRBJ2-7; D is perhaps TRBD1 (6 bases). The CDR3 sequence is 13 residues long. The germline gives CDR1 NNHDY, CDR2 SYVADS. The sequenced CDR3 bases are TGTGCCAGCAGTCCCAGGGGAGCATAT. It is translated as CASSPRGAY. The whole CDR3 protein reads CASSPRGAYEQYF.

This clone was seen at least ten times. Mouse names are used for the genes. The read comes to an end 4 residues before the CDR3 does, leaving the germline J gene to fill in the end. The gene calls are TRBV1 and TRBJ2-7; D possibly corresponds to TRBD1 (6 bases). Germline V lookup: CDR1 NSQYPW, CDR2 LRSPGD (reference sequence). CDR3 length: 15 residues. V shed 0 bases and J shed 0 bases, with 9 bases lying between them. The CDR3 loop reads CTCSAEGTISYEQYF. CDR3 bases read: TGCACCTGCAGTGCAGAAGGGACAATCTCCTAT.